This T cell receptor (beta chain) was documented in a study of blood T cell repertoires in COVID-19. Across the study: COVID-19 samples, acute and convalescent, were from the United States, Italy and Spain. PBMCs, B-cell-depleted T cells, or T cells provided the cDNA or gDNA that made up the material.

Per the original methods: Reference gene primers were amplified, and this amplification served to estimate nucleated cell counts. Using immunoSEQ multiplex PCR, the repertoire was profiled, and TCRdb retains in-frame clones only, with some absent. Clone size and V and J calls were adopted from that table, with D and trimming inferred from the DNA. Of about 200,000 clones listed, 70% to 80% were seen once; the top ten hold less than 15%. From germline, CDR1 is SNHLY and CDR2 FYNNEI. This CDR3 is built from 16 residues. Note on this clone: Germline and junction disagree at one end, which may indicate a read error.

The chain joins TRBV2 to TRBJ2-1; TRBD2 aligns across 9 bases. Sequenced sample: peripheral blood. The source is a man in his fifties who had recovered from COVID-19. The chain's CDR3 is CASREGSGSSYNEQFF. The CDR3 DNA sequence: TGTGCCAGCAGGGAAGGTAGCGGGAGCTCCTACAATGAGCAGTTCTTC.